This record covers a single T cell receptor (beta chain). What it binds is not known. The record originates from a study of cytotoxic CD8 clonotypes in ibrutinib-treated CLL. Study at large: Overall, around 25 responses were partial and 2 complete; following median roughly 68 months, roughly 14 patients stayed remitted and roughly twelve progressed.

Some clones are missing from TCRdb's copy, which holds only in-frame ones; the method was immunoSEQ multiplex PCR. The profile shows 90,000 to 95,000 clones, over 60% of them singletons. Study results and caveats: Clonality went up at ibrutinib response and then declined back toward baseline at progression. Public clonotypes were seen rarely and were contracted or stable on treatment.

The CDR3 is 18 residues long. The germline CDR1 and CDR2 sequences are MNHNS and SASEGT. Trimming shortened V by 0 bases and J by 0 bases, and 15 bases separated the two germline ends. The sample here was PBMCs, taken after 24 months of ibrutinib treatment. This chain joins TRBV6-1 and TRBJ1-5, with a weak D call TRBD1 (5 bases). The sequence came from a human donor with chronic lymphocytic leukemia. CDR3 amino acids: CASSEANWTPYSNQPQHF. CDR3 nucleotide sequence: TGTGCCAGCAGTGAAGCGAACTGGACACCTTATAGCAATCAGCCCCAGCATTTT.